The sequence of this T cell receptor beta chain was determined in a study of cytomegalovirus exposure and HLA in healthy donors. Study-level information: Around 78 million unique TCR sequences came from HLA-typed donors in an early release.

This clone was counted between two and nine times. Amplification used 60 Vbeta primers and 13 Jbeta primers. Produced via immunoSEQ multiplex PCR; TCRdb's table is partial and in-frame only. The sample contains 100,000 or so clones, 13% to 15% of which appear only once. Trimming removed 6 bases at V and 4 bases at J, with 15 bases between. The CDR3 is 14 amino acids. Per germline, CDR1 MNHEY and CDR2 SVGAGI. The TCR originated in a female donor in good health and CMV-seronegative. Sample: PBMCs. V is TRBV6-5 and J is TRBJ1-2; D perhaps matches TRBD1 (5 bases). The DNA of the CDR3 is TGTGCCAGCAGCTCCACGACGGGGGGCTATGGCTACACCTTC. Its protein is CASSSTTGGYGYTF.